These T cell receptor beta chains were read from a single sample in a study of T-cell reconstitution after alpha-beta-depleted transplantation in children. One entry per CDR3 protein results from TCRdb running MiXCR on the PCR reads. The profile shows 200,000 to 250,000 distinct CDR3 sequences, around 9.5% of them singletons. The sequencing used PBMCs from the stem cell graft donor, collected from the stem cell graft. The receptors were sampled from a human donor who donated a stem cell graft to a child with acute lymphoblastic leukemia. CDR3s include the opening cysteine and the closing phenylalanine or tryptophan. A D gene is named only where the DNA matches it firmly. Clone size is not always given. Where it is, it says once, few, many or a class for expanded clones.

cdr3_nt cdr3_aa v_call d_call cdr3_length clone_size j_call
TGCAGTGCGCCGGCCCGTAATGAAAAACTGTTTTTT CSAPARNEKLFF TRBV20-1 NA 12 many TRBJ1-4
TGCGCCAGCAGCTTGGATGCGGGTTCGGGCTATGGCTACACCTTC CASSLDAGSGYGYTF TRBV5-1 NA 15 NA TRBJ1-2
TGTGCCAGCAGCCAAGTTTGGGGCAGGGGGAACTACGAGCAGTACTTC CASSQVWGRGNYEQYF TRBV3-1 TRBD1 16 many TRBJ2-7
TGTGCCAGCAGCTTATTCGTCCAAGATCAGCCCCAGCATTTT CASSLFVQDQPQHF TRBV7-2 NA 14 few TRBJ1-5
TGTGCCTGGGACAGATCCTACGAGCAGTACTTC CAWDRSYEQYF TRBV30 NA 11 NA TRBJ2-7
TGCAGCGGTCGGACTGCGAACACCGGGGAGCTGTTTTTT CSGRTANTGELFF TRBV29-1 NA 13 few TRBJ2-2
TGTGCCAGCAGCTTATCAGGGAATTATAATTCACCCCTCCACTTT CASSLSGNYNSPLHF TRBV7-2 NA 15 many TRBJ1-6
TGCGCCAGCAGCTCCGAGCGGTTCAGGACGGGCTATGGCTACACCTTC CASSSERFRTGYGYTF TRBV5-1 NA 16 few TRBJ1-2
TGTGCCAGCACCCGGGGACTAGCGGGCTACGAGCAGTACTTC CASTRGLAGYEQYF TRBV2 TRBD2 14 few TRBJ2-7
TGCAGCGTTAAGGGGGGCGGCGAGACCCAGTACTTC CSVKGGGETQYF TRBV29-1 NA 12 many TRBJ2-5
TGTGCCAGTAGGCACCTCGGGGCCCAGCATTTT CASRHLGAQHF TRBV19 NA 11 few TRBJ1-5
TGTGCCAGCAGCGAAACAGGGTTTGCCTCCCTCTATGGCTACACCTTC CASSETGFASLYGYTF TRBV7-2 NA 16 many TRBJ1-2
TGCGCCAGCAGCCTCGACCGGGCCCAAAACTACGAGCAGTACTTC CASSLDRAQNYEQYF TRBV5-1 NA 15 few TRBJ2-7
TGCAGCGTAGCGGACAGGGGGGTTGATGGCTACACCTTC CSVADRGVDGYTF TRBV29-1 TRBD1 13 NA TRBJ1-2
TGTGCCAGCAGCCGACTGGGGAGTGTTCAAGAGACCCAGTACTTC CASSRLGSVQETQYF TRBV7-6 NA 15 few TRBJ2-5
TGCGCCAGCAGCCTTGGACAGCACTTGGCTGGCTACACCTTC CASSLGQHLAGYTF TRBV5-1 NA 14 few TRBJ1-2
TGCGCCAGCAGCTGGGTAGTGGGGGAAGAGCAGTACTTC CASSWVVGEEQYF TRBV5-1 NA 13 NA TRBJ2-7
TGCAGTGCTAGAGATATGAGTCTCAGTAGCAATCAGCCCCAGCATTTT CSARDMSLSSNQPQHF TRBV20-1 NA 16 few TRBJ1-5
TGCGCCAGCAGCCCGGGGACAGGCGGCTTCTACAATGAGCAGTTCTTC CASSPGTGGFYNEQFF TRBV5-1 TRBD1 16 many TRBJ2-1
TGTGCCAGCAGGCTGGGCCGGGGATACAATGAGCAGTTCTTC CASRLGRGYNEQFF TRBV6-5 NA 14 NA TRBJ2-1
TGTGCCAGCAGTCCCCTACGTGGGCAGAGCTACGAGCAGTACTTC CASSPLRGQSYEQYF TRBV6-5 NA 15 NA TRBJ2-7
TGTGCCAGCAGTGAACTCGACAGGGGGATCCCTGAAGCTTTCTTT CASSELDRGIPEAFF TRBV2 TRBD1 15 NA TRBJ1-1
TGTGCCAGCAGTTACTCGACGGTGGGACAGGGGGTCCAAGGGCAGTACTTC CASSYSTVGQGVQGQYF TRBV6-5 TRBD1 17 NA TRBJ2-7
TGCAGCGTGTGGAGTGAGAACACTGAAGCTTTCTTT CSVWSENTEAFF TRBV29-1 NA 12 few TRBJ1-1
TGTGCCAGCAGTTCGATGGGACAGGGTGCGACTGAAGCTTTCTTT CASSSMGQGATEAFF TRBV6-5 TRBD1 15 few TRBJ1-1
TGCAGTGCGTCCGGGACAGGGGGCCTCATGGATGAGCAGTTCTTC CSASGTGGLMDEQFF TRBV20-1 TRBD1 15 NA TRBJ2-1
TGCAGTGCTCGACCACAGGAGGGCAATCAGCCCCAGCATTTT CSARPQEGNQPQHF TRBV20-1 NA 14 NA TRBJ1-5
TGCGCCAGCAGTGAGTCGAGTCATAAAGAGACCCAGTACTTC CASSESSHKETQYF TRBV10-1 NA 14 few TRBJ2-5
TGTGCCAGCAGGGACAGCATAATCCACGAGCAGTACTTC CASRDSIIHEQYF TRBV27 NA 13 many TRBJ2-7
TGCAGTGCTAGTTTGACAGGGTCCTACGAGCAGTACTTC CSASLTGSYEQYF TRBV20-1 TRBD1 13 many TRBJ2-7
TGTGCCAGCAGCAACAGGGACCGGGGCAGGTTCACAGATACGCAGTATTTT CASSNRDRGRFTDTQYF TRBV28 NA 17 NA TRBJ2-3
TGTGCCAGTAAGGTAGGCCCGTCCCACCAAGACAATGAGCAGTTCTTC CASKVGPSHQDNEQFF TRBV19 NA 16 few TRBJ2-1
TGCGCCAGCAGCTTGGACCCGGAGAACACTGAAGCTTTCTTT CASSLDPENTEAFF TRBV5-1 NA 14 many TRBJ1-1
TGCGCCAGCAGTGAGTCGGGAATAGGTTTATATGGCTACACCTTC CASSESGIGLYGYTF TRBV10-2 NA 15 many TRBJ1-2
TGCAGTGCTAGCAAAGGGACAGGGAATGAAAAACTGTTTTTT CSASKGTGNEKLFF TRBV20-1 TRBD1 14 many TRBJ1-4
TGTGCCAGCAGTTCGCGACAGGGTCGCCAGCCCCAGCATTTT CASSSRQGRQPQHF TRBV6-5 TRBD1 14 NA TRBJ1-5
TGTGCCAGCAGCGGGGGACAGGGCGCATGGAATAGCAATCAGCCCCAGCATTTT CASSGGQGAWNSNQPQHF TRBV27 TRBD1 18 few TRBJ1-5
TGTGCCATCAGTGAAGAGGGGAACACCGGGGAGCTGTTTTTT CAISEEGNTGELFF TRBV10-3 NA 14 few TRBJ2-2
TGTGCCATCAGTGAGCGGCAGACCAACGATGGCTACACCTTC CAISERQTNDGYTF TRBV10-3 NA 14 many TRBJ1-2
TGCAGTGCTCCGAGCCCCGGACTCGAGGCGAGCACTGAAGCTTTCTTT CSAPSPGLEASTEAFF TRBV20-1 NA 16 many TRBJ1-1
TGTGCCAGCAGTTTTGCCCCACAGGTCATGAACACTGAAGCTTTCTTT CASSFAPQVMNTEAFF TRBV12-3/TRBV12-4 NA 16 NA TRBJ1-1
TGCAGTGCCGCCCTCGGGGGGGGCCACACTGAAGCTTTCTTT CSAALGGGHTEAFF TRBV20-1 NA 14 many TRBJ1-1
TGCGCCAGCACGGTCGGACAGGGAGGAAATTCACCCCTCCACTTT CASTVGQGGNSPLHF TRBV5-1 TRBD1 15 few TRBJ1-6
TGTGCCAGCGGAAGACAGGGGGGAGGTGGCAATGAGCAGTTCTTC CASGRQGGGGNEQFF TRBV7-2 TRBD1 15 many TRBJ2-1
TGCGCCAGCAGCTTTTCCGGGGCAGGCAATCAGCCCCAGCATTTT CASSFSGAGNQPQHF TRBV5-1 NA 15 many TRBJ1-5
TGTGCCAGCTCACCCTTGGGCCCACCTCGGTACGAGCAGTACTTC CASSPLGPPRYEQYF TRBV18 NA 15 few TRBJ2-7
TGTGCCAGCACAAAGCGGGGGGGGAATGAGCAGTTCTTC CASTKRGGNEQFF TRBV6-2/TRBV6-3 TRBD2 13 few TRBJ2-1
TGTGCCAGCAGCTTAGACTTGGGCGGCAGAACGAGGGGATACGAGCAGTACTTC CASSLDLGGRTRGYEQYF TRBV11-1 NA 18 NA TRBJ2-7
TGTGCCAGCAGTGAAGTAGGTATCACTGAAGCTTTCTTT CASSEVGITEAFF TRBV6-1 NA 13 NA TRBJ1-1